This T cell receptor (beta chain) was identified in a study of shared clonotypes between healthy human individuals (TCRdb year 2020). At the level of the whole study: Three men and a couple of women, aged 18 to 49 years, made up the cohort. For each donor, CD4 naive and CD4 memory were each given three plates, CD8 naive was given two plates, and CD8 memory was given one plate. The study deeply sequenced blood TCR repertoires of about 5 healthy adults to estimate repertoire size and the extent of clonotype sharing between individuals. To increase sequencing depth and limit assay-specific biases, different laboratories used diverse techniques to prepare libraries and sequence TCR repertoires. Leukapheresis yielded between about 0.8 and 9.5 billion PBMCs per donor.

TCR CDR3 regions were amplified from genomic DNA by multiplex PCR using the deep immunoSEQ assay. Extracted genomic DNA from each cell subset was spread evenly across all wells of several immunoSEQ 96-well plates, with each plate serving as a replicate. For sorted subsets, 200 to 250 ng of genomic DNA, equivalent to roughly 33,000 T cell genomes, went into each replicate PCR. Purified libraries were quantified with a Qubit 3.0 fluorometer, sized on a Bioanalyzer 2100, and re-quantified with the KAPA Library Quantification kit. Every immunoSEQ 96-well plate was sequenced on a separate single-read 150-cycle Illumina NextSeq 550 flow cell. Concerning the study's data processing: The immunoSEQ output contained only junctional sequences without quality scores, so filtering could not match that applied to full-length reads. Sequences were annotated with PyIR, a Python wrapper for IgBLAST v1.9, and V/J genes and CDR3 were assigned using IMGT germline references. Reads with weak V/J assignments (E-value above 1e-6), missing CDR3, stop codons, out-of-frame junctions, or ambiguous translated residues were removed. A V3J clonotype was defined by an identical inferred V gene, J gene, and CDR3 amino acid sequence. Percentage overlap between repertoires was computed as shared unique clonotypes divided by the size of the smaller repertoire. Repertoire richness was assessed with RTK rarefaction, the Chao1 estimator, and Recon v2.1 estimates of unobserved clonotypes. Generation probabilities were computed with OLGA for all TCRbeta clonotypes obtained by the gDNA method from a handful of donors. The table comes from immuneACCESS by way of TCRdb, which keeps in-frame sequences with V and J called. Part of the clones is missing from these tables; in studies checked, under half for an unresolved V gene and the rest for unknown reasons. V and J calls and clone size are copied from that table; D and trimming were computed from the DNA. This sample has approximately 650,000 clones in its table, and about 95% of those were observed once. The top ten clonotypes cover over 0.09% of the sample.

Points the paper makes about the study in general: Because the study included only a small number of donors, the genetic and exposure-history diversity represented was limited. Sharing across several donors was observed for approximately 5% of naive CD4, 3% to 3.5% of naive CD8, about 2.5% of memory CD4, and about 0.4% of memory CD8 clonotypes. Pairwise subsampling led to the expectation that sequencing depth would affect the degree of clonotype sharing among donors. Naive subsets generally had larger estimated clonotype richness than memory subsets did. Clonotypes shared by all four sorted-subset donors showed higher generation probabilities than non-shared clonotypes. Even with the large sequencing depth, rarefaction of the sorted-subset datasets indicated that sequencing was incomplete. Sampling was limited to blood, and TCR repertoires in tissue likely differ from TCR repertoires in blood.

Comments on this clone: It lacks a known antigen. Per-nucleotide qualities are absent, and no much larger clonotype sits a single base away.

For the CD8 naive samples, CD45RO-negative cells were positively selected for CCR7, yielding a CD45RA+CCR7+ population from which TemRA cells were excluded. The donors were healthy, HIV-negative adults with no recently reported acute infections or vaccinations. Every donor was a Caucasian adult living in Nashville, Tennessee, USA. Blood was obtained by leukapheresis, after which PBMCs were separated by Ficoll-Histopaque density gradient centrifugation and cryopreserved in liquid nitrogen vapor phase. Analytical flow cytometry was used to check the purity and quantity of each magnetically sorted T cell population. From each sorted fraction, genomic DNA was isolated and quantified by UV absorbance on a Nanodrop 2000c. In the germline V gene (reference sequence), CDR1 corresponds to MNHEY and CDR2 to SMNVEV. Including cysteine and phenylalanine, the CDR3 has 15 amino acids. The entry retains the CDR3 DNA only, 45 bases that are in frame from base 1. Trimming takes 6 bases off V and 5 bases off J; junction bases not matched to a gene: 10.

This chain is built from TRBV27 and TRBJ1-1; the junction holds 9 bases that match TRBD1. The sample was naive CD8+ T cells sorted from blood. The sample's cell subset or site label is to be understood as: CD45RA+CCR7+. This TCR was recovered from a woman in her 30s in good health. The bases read TGTGCCAGCAGCTTACTGGGGACAGGGAAAACTGAAGCTTTCTTT. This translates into CASSLLGTGKTEAFF.